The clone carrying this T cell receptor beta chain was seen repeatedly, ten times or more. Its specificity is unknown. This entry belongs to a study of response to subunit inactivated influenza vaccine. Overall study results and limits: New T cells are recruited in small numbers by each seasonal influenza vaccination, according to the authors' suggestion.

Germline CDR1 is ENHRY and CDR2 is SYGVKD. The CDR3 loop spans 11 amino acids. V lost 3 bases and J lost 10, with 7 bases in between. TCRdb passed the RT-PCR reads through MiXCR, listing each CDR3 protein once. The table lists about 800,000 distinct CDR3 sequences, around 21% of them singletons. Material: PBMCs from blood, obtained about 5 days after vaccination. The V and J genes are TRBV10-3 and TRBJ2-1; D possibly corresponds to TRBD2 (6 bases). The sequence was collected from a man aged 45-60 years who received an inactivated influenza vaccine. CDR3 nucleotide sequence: TGTGCCATCAGTGATAGCGGAGAGCAGTTCTTC. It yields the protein CAISDSGEQFF.